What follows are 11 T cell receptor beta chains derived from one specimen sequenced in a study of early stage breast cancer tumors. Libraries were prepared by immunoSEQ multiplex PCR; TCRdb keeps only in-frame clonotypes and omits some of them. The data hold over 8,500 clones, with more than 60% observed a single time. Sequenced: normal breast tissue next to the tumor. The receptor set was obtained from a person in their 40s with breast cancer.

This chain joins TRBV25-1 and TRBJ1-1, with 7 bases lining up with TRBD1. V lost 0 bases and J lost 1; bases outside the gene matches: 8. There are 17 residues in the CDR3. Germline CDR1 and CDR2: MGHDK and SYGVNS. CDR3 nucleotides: TGTGCCAGCAGTGAATATGTGGGGAGGACAGGGAACACTGAAGCTTTCTTT. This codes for CASSEYVGRTGNTEAFF.

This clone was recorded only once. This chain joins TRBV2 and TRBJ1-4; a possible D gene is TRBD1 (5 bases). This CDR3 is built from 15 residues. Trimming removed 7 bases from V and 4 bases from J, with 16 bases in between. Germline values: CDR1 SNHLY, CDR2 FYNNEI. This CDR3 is CASTSWGQGNEKLFF. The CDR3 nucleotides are TGTGCCAGCACATCCTGGGGCCAGGGTAATGAAAAACTGTTTTTT.

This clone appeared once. In DNA, the CDR3 is TGTGCCTGGAGTGGACTGAACACCGGGGAGCTGTTTTTT. It yields the protein CAWSGLNTGELFF. The rearrangement uses TRBV30 and TRBJ2-2; D is uncertain. The CDR3 runs to 13 residues. Trimming cost V 1 base and J 1 base, with 4 bases left between them. Germline CDR1 GTSNPN, CDR2 SVGIG (reference sequence). The full variable domain, rest sourced from reference TRBV30 and TRBJ2-2, is SQTIHQWPATLVQPVGSPLSLECTVEGTSNPNLYWYRQAAGRGLQLLFYSVGIGQISSEVPQNLSASRPQDRQFILSSKKLLLSDSGFYLCAWSGLNTGELFFGEGSRLTVL.

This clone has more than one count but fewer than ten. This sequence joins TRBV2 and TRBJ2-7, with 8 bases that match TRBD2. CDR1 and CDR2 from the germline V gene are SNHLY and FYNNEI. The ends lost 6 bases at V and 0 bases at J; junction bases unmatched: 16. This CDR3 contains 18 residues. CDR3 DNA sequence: TGTGCCAGCAGGATAGGGAGTAGCGGGACCCCAAGCTCCTACGAGCAGTACTTC. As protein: CASRIGSSGTPSSYEQYF. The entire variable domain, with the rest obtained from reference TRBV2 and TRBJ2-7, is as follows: EPEVTQTPSHQVTQMGQEVILRCVPISNHLYFYWYRQILGQKVEFLVSFYNNEISEKSEIFDDQFSVERPDGSNFTLKIRSTKLEDSAMYFCASRIGSSGTPSSYEQYFGPGTRLTVT.

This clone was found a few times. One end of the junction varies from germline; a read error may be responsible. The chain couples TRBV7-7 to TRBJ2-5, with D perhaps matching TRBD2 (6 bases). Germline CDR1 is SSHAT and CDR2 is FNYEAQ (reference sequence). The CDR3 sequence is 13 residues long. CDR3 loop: CASSYGLQETQYF. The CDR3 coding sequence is TGTGCTAGCAGCTATGGACTACAAGAGACCCAGTACTTC.

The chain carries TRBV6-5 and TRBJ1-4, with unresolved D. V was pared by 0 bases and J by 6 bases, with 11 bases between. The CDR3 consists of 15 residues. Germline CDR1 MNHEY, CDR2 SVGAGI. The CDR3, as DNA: TGTGCCAGCAGTTACTCAAGGGCCCCTGATGAAAAACTGTTTTTT. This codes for CASSYSRAPDEKLFF.

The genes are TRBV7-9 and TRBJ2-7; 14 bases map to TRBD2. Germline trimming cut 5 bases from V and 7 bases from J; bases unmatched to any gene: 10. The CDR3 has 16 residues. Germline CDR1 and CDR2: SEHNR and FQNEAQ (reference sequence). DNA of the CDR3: TGTGCCAGCAGCCAGGGGACTAGCGGGAGTTATGGTGAGCAGTACTTC. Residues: CASSQGTSGSYGEQYF.

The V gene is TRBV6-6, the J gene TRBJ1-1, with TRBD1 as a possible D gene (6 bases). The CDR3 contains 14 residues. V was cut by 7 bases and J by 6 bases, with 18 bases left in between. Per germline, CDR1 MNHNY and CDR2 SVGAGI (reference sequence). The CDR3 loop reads CASTNRGQMAEAFF. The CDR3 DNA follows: TGTGCCAGCACCAACCGCGGACAGATGGCTGAAGCTTTCTTT.

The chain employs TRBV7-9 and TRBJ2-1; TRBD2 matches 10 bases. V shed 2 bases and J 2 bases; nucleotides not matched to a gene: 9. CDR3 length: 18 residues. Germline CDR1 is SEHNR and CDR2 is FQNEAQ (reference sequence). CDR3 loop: CASSLSPAGLAAYNEQFF. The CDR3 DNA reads TGTGCCAGCAGCTTATCCCCCGCAGGACTAGCGGCCTACAATGAGCAGTTCTTC.

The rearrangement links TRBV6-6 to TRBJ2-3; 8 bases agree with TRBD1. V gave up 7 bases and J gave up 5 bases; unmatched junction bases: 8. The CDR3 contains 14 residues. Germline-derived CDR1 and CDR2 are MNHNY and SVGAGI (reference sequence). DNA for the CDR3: TGTGCCAGCAAGGAGGACAGGGCGAGAGATACGCAGTATTTT. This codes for CASKEDRARDTQYF.

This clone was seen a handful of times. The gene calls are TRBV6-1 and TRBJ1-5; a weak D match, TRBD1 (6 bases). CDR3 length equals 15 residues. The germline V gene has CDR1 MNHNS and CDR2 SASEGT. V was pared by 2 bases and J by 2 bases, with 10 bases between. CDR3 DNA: TGTGCCAGCAGTGAAATAAGGGGGGGCAATCAGCCCCAGCATTTT. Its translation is CASSEIRGGNQPQHF.